This T cell receptor (beta chain) came from a study of blood T cell repertoires in COVID-19. Data came from immunoSEQ multiplex PCR; TCRdb stores just in-frame clones and leaves some out. The data hold fewer than 250,000 clones, with about 91% observed a single time. This clone occurred once. The CDR3 is 10 amino acids. Germline CDR1 is SQVTM and CDR2 is ANQGSEA. V dropped 4 bases and J dropped 8 bases, with 8 bases sitting between them. Sequenced: PBMCs or T cells enriched from blood (not recorded which). J is TRBJ1-1 and V is TRBV29-1; D unresolved. The TCR originated in a woman aged 45-65 years with acute COVID-19. In DNA form, the CDR3 reads TGCAGCGTTGCGCCGGGGGAAGCTTTCTTT. It translates to CSVAPGEAFF. The full variable domain, completed using reference TRBV29-1 and TRBJ1-1, is SAVISQKPSRDICQRGTSLTIQCQVDSQVTMMFWYRQQPGQSLTLIATANQGSEATYESGFVIDKFPISRPNLTFSTLTVSNMSPEDSSIYLCSVAPGEAFFGQGTRLTVV.